Presented here are 26 T cell receptor beta chains from one specimen sequenced in a study of OX40 agonist ivuxolimab in advanced cancers. Receptor libraries were prepared by the immunoSEQ multiplex PCR assay. TCRdb mirrors the immuneACCESS table, restricted to in-frame sequences. Some clones are absent from its copies; in checked studies, under half trace to an unresolved V gene, and the reason for the others is unknown. Within this sample are 76,000 or so clones, with roughly 85% of them counted one time only. The ten most abundant clones make up approximately 0.6% of the sample. Sequenced here: CD4+ or CD8+ T cells sorted from blood, sampled in a trial of the OX40 agonist ivuxolimab. Receptor source: an adult with an advanced solid tumor such as melanoma, head and neck, liver or kidney cancer.

This rearrangement joins TRBV4-1 to TRBJ2-7, with 9 bases identical to TRBD2. After removal of 1 base from V and 2 bases from J, the junction contained 6 bases not matched to a gene. CDR1 MGHRA and CDR2 YSYEKL come from the germline V gene. The CDR3 extends over 16 amino acids. The chain's CDR3 is CASSQGLAVAAYEQYF. As DNA, the CDR3 is TGCGCCAGCAGCCAAGGACTAGCGGTGGCAGCCTACGAGCAGTACTTC.

The chain has TRBV4-2 and TRBJ1-5; D perhaps matches TRBD1 (5 bases). Trimming removed 4 bases at V and 2 bases at J, with 18 bases between. This CDR3 region has 17 residues. Looked up from germline, CDR1 is LGHNA and CDR2 is YNFKEQ. CDR3: CASSPGTHGSGNQPQHF. The CDR3 region has the DNA TGTGCCAGCAGCCCCGGGACCCACGGCAGTGGCAATCAGCCCCAGCATTTT.

The chain combines TRBV7-2 with TRBJ2-5; tentatively, D is TRBD2 (5 bases). In germline, CDR1 is SGHTA, CDR2 FQGNSA. The length of the CDR3 is 15 residues. Trimming shortened V by 5 bases and J by 2 bases, and 15 bases separated the two germline ends. CDR3 in amino acids: CASSPDGVRQETQYF. CDR3 in DNA: TGTGCCAGCAGCCCAGACGGGGTCCGACAAGAGACCCAGTACTTC.

The chain links TRBV7-8 to TRBJ1-1, with D perhaps TRBD1 (5 bases). CDR3 length: 14 residues. Trimming removed 5 bases at V and 4 bases at J, with 14 bases between. Looked up from germline, CDR1 is SGHVS and CDR2 is FQNEAQ. The CDR3 DNA reads TGTGCCAGCAGCCCCTCAGGGCAGCCCACTGAAGCTTTCTTT. Translated: CASSPSGQPTEAFF. The full variable domain, its missing parts supplied by reference TRBV7-8 and TRBJ1-1, is GAGVSQSPRYKVAKRGQDVALRCDPISGHVSLFWYQQALGQGPEFLTYFQNEAQLDKSGLPSDRFFAERPEGSVSTLKIQRTQQEDSAVYLCASSPSGQPTEAFFGQGTRLTVV.

The V and J genes are TRBV5-1 and TRBJ2-7; D perhaps matches TRBD1 (5 bases). The V gene's germline CDR1 is SGHRS and CDR2 YFSETQ. The CDR3 sequence is 12 residues long. The germline V and J ends were trimmed by 4 bases and 4 bases, with 9 bases remaining between them. CDR3 region: CASSTDTYEQYF. Written as DNA, the CDR3 is TGCGCCAGCAGCACGGACACTTACGAGCAGTACTTC.

The rearrangement links TRBV18 to TRBJ2-1; D gene uncertain. This CDR3 is 10 amino acids long. V gave up 5 bases and J gave up 15 bases, with 11 bases separating them. Germline assignment: CDR1 KGHSH and CDR2 LQKENI. The CDR3 loop is CASSAVDTFF. The CDR3 DNA follows: TGTGCCAGCTCAGCCGTCGACACGTTCTTC.

This chain joins TRBV7-3 and TRBJ1-1; 8 bases fit TRBD1. V was clipped by 2 bases and J by 0 bases; unmatched bases: 11. Germline V gene data show CDR1 as SGHTA and CDR2 as FQGTGA. The CDR3 is 18 amino acids. In DNA, the CDR3 is TGTGCCAGCAGCTTAGTGGCAGGGGGCCCTCGGGTGAACACTGAAGCTTTCTTT. This encodes CASSLVAGGPRVNTEAFF. Variable domain in full (rest from reference TRBV7-3 and TRBJ1-1): GAGVSQTPSNKVTEKGKYVELRCDPISGHTALYWYRQSLGQGPEFLIYFQGTGAADDSGLPNDRFFAVRPEGSVSTLKIQRTERGDSAVYLCASSLVAGGPRVNTEAFFGQGTRLTVV.

This chain joins TRBV7-3 and TRBJ1-1; 11 bases are a match to TRBD1. In germline, CDR1 is SGHTA, CDR2 FQGTGA. J lost 5 bases, V lost 5 bases, and 4 bases had no gene match. This CDR3 is 14 amino acids long. CDR3 in DNA: TGTGCCAGCAGCACCCGGGACAGGGGGACTGAAGCTTTCTTT. Encoded protein: CASSTRDRGTEAFF.

The chain is built from TRBV7-2 and TRBJ1-3; 7 bases align to TRBD1. The ends lost 6 bases at V and 3 bases at J; junction bases unmatched: 11. Germline values: CDR1 SGHTA, CDR2 FQGNSA. CDR3 length: 16 residues. The CDR3 coding sequence is TGTGCCAGCAGACAAGGGGGCCAGGCCTTTGGAAACACCATATATTTT. As protein: CASRQGGQAFGNTIYF.

The chain recombines TRBV7-9 with TRBJ2-1, with TRBD1 matching over 7 bases. CDR1 and CDR2 (germline): SEHNR, FQNEAQ (reference sequence). V shed 4 bases, J shed 3 bases, and the junction held 6 bases outside the gene matches. The CDR3 runs 15 residues. In nucleotides, the CDR3 is TGTGCCAGCAGCTCGGGACAGACCTACTACAATGAGCAGTTCTTC. Translation: CASSSGQTYYNEQFF.

The CDR3 sequence is CAWKGDGSGANVLTF. CDR3 coding DNA: TGTGCCTGGAAAGGGGATGGCTCTGGGGCCAACGTCCTGACTTTC. The chain employs TRBV30 and TRBJ2-6, with D possibly being TRBD1 (5 bases). CDR3 length equals 15 residues. The V end lost 4 bases, the J end lost 0 bases, and 10 bases lay between the germline ends. CDR1 GTSNPN and CDR2 SVGIG come from the germline V gene (reference sequence).

The chain is built from TRBV7-2 and TRBJ2-3; unclear D gene. The CDR3 spans 14 residues. Deletions cut 1 base from V and 1 base from J, with 6 bases between. CDR1 is SGHTA, CDR2 FQGNSA, per germline. The CDR3 sequence: CASSLGAGTDTQYF. Here the CDR3 DNA reads TGTGCCAGCAGCTTAGGAGCCGGCACAGATACGCAGTATTTT.

This chain connects TRBV6-1 to TRBJ2-5; 7 bases are shared with TRBD2. Germline V gene data show CDR1 as MNHNS and CDR2 as SASEGT. With 1 base clipped from V and 7 bases from J, the junction kept 3 bases outside the gene matches. The CDR3 length is 13 residues. The CDR3 region has the DNA TGTGCCAGCAGTGAAGTTGGGGAGGGGACCCAGTACTTC. Protein: CASSEVGEGTQYF.

The rearrangement links TRBV27 to TRBJ1-6; D gene uncertain. The ends were cut back, 3 bases at V and 6 bases at J, with 3 bases in the middle. The CDR3 is 12 amino acids. In germline, CDR1 is MNHEY, CDR2 SMNVEV (reference sequence). This CDR3 reads CASSFPNSPLHF. The CDR3 bases are TGTGCCAGCAGTTTTCCTAATTCACCCCTCCACTTT.

The V call is TRBV2, the J call TRBJ2-3, with TRBD1 as a possible D gene (5 bases). Between the trimmed V and J ends, which lost 6 bases and 2 bases, there was a span of 15 bases. This CDR3 is built from 15 residues. Per germline, CDR1 SNHLY and CDR2 FYNNEI. DNA of the CDR3: TGTGCCAGCAGGAGACAGCAGTTCAACACAGATACGCAGTATTTT. The encoded protein is CASRRQQFNTDTQYF. Combining the CDR3 with reference TRBV2 and TRBJ2-3 gives the whole variable domain EPEVTQTPSHQVTQMGQEVILRCVPISNHLYFYWYRQILGQKVEFLVSFYNNEISEKSEIFDDQFSVERPDGSNFTLKIRSTKLEDSAMYFCASRRQQFNTDTQYFGPGTRLTVL.

The chain has TRBV5-6 and TRBJ2-7, with 11 bases matching TRBD2. The CDR3 sequence is 15 residues long. Germline values: CDR1 SGHDT, CDR2 YYEEEE. After removal of 3 bases from V and 7 bases from J, the junction contained 9 bases not matched to a gene. The CDR3, as DNA: TGTGCCAGCAGCTACCTTAGCGGGGGGGCTAGGGAGCAGTACTTC. It translates to CASSYLSGGAREQYF.

This clone was recorded once. The chain carries TRBV11-2 and TRBJ2-5, with a weak D call TRBD2 (5 bases). The ends were cut back, 0 bases at V and 5 bases at J, with 10 bases in the middle. The CDR3 runs 14 residues. Germline V gene data show CDR1 as SGHAT and CDR2 as FQNNGV. CDR3 DNA sequence: TGTGCCAGCAGCTTAGATTGGAGGTCCGAGACCCAGTACTTC. It is translated as CASSLDWRSETQYF.

The chain uses TRBV4-2 and TRBJ2-3; 12 bases map to TRBD2. Per the germline V gene, CDR1 is LGHNA and CDR2 is YNFKEQ. The CDR3 is made up of 17 amino acids. The V gene end was trimmed by 3 bases and the J gene end by 3 bases; junction bases not matched to a gene: 7. The CDR3 nucleotides are TGTGCCAGCAGCCAGTTGGGTACTAGCGGGGGGACAGATACGCAGTATTTT. Protein: CASSQLGTSGGTDTQYF.

J is TRBJ2-1 and V is TRBV7-2, with a weak D call TRBD1 (6 bases). The V gene lost 6 bases and the J gene lost 8 bases, with 11 bases spanning the gap. The CDR3 length is 12 residues. Germline CDR1 and CDR2: SGHTA and FQGNSA. The CDR3 bases are TGTGCCAGCAGACGAACAGGGTATGAGCAGTTCTTC. Encoded protein: CASRRTGYEQFF.

A single count supports this clone. The rearrangement joins TRBV5-1 to TRBJ1-4; 9 nucleotides agree with TRBD1. This CDR3 has 18 residues. Germline loops: CDR1 SGHRS, CDR2 YFSETQ. Losses at the gene ends were 7 bases for V and 7 bases for J; bases not matched to a gene: 20. CDR3 loop: CASRENHPLDRGREKLFF. CDR3 nucleotide sequence: TGCGCCAGCCGGGAAAACCACCCCTTGGACAGGGGACGTGAAAAACTGTTTTTT.

The rearrangement joins TRBV7-2 to TRBJ2-3; D tentatively fits TRBD1 or TRBD2 (5 bases each). Germline CDR1 is SGHTA and CDR2 is FQGNSA. This CDR3 spans 13 amino acids. The germline V and J ends were trimmed by 5 bases and 2 bases, with 8 bases remaining between them. This CDR3 reads CASSRDHTDTQYF. The CDR3 DNA reads as TGTGCCAGCAGCAGGGACCACACAGATACGCAGTATTTT.

This sequence joins TRBV5-5 and TRBJ1-2; no firm D call. The ends were cut back, 3 bases at V and 3 bases at J, with 6 bases in the middle. The CDR3 contains 12 residues. Per germline, CDR1 SGHKS and CDR2 YYEKEE (reference sequence). The CDR3 DNA reads TGTGCCAGCAGCTGGACCTACTATGGCTACACCTTC. Its translation: CASSWTYYGYTF.

This clone was detected only once. This chain connects TRBV7-2 to TRBJ2-1; D not resolved. Germline V gene sequence: CDR1 SGHTA, CDR2 FQGNSA. The ends were cut back, 5 bases at V and 2 bases at J, with 10 bases in the middle. The CDR3 length is 14 residues. In DNA, the CDR3 is TGTGCCAGCAGCCCTCGGGCCCCCTACAATGAGCAGTTCTTC. Its protein is CASSPRAPYNEQFF.

In this sample, this clone turned up a few times. The chain combines TRBV7-9 with TRBJ1-1; 10 bases match TRBD1. The trim removed 3 bases at V and 6 bases at J, leaving 4 bases unmatched. The CDR3 runs 14 residues. Germline V gene sequence: CDR1 SEHNR, CDR2 FQNEAQ (reference sequence). CDR3 DNA sequence: TGTGCCAGCAGCTTGGGACAGGGGATACCTGAAGCTTTCTTT. This translates into CASSLGQGIPEAFF.

This clone was seen just once. The rearrangement links TRBV5-1 to TRBJ2-5; 9 bases line up with TRBD1. CDR1 is SGHRS, CDR2 YFSETQ, per germline. V dropped 4 bases and J dropped 5; count of bases not matched to a gene: 9. This CDR3 contains 15 residues. In DNA, the CDR3 is TGCGCCAGCAGCGTTGGGGACAGGGTTATTGAGACCCAGTACTTC. It is translated as CASSVGDRVIETQYF.

The CDR3 here is CASSFTGTSGGAGTDTQYF. The CDR3 coding sequence is TGCGCCAGCAGCTTCACCGGGACTAGCGGGGGGGCCGGCACAGATACGCAGTATTTT. The rearrangement uses TRBV5-1 and TRBJ2-3; 16 bases line up with TRBD2. CDR3 size: 19 residues. The germline gives CDR1 SGHRS, CDR2 YFSETQ. Trimming at V came to 2 bases and at J to 1 base, leaving 7 bases not matched to a gene.